Listed here are 26 T cell receptor beta chains from one sample, sequenced in a study of OX40 agonist ivuxolimab in advanced cancers. TCRdb's table, derived via immunoSEQ multiplex PCR, lists solely in-frame clones and lacks some. The repertoire has around 62,000 clones, roughly 80% of them found once; the top ten carry under 7%. This sample comprised CD4+ or CD8+ T cells sorted from blood, obtained in a trial of the OX40 agonist ivuxolimab. The receptors here all came from an adult with an advanced solid tumor such as melanoma, head and neck, liver or kidney cancer.

This sequence joins TRBV27 and TRBJ1-2; 7 positions match TRBD1. Germline V CDR1 and CDR2: MNHEY, SMNVEV (reference sequence). There are 14 residues in the CDR3. J was trimmed by 5 bases and V by 4 bases; bases with no gene match: 7. The CDR3 loop reads CASSSRQGDYGYTF. CDR3 DNA sequence: TGTGCCAGCAGTTCCCGACAGGGCGATTATGGCTACACCTTC.

This clone has a single count. J is TRBJ1-5 and V is TRBV7-8; unclear D gene. Germline lookup yields CDR1 SGHVS and CDR2 FQNEAQ. V lost 2 bases, J lost 3 bases, and 8 bases lay in between. CDR3 length: 14 residues. The CDR3 loop reads CASSLHRHNQPQHF. The DNA of the CDR3 is TGTGCCAGCAGCTTACACAGACACAATCAGCCCCAGCATTTT. The full variable domain, in which reference TRBV7-8 and TRBJ1-5 provide the parts outside the CDR3, is GAGVSQSPRYKVAKRGQDVALRCDPISGHVSLFWYQQALGQGPEFLTYFQNEAQLDKSGLPSDRFFAERPEGSVSTLKIQRTQQEDSAVYLCASSLHRHNQPQHFGDGTRLSIL.

This clone showed up just a few times. J is TRBJ2-7 and V is TRBV2; TRBD1 agrees at 8 bases. CDR3 length: 14 amino acids. The germline gives CDR1 SNHLY, CDR2 FYNNEI. Unmatched junction bases numbered 2, after V lost 2 bases and J lost 2 bases. CDR3 sequence: CASSEQGAAYEQYV. The CDR3 DNA reads TGTGCCAGCAGTGAACAGGGGGCAGCCTACGAGCAGTACGTC.

CDR3 in DNA: TGTGCCAGCAGCTATACCGGGACTAGCGGGAGCTATGAGCAGTTCTTC. Its protein is CASSYTGTSGSYEQFF. The rearrangement joins TRBV11-3 to TRBJ2-1, with TRBD2 identical over 14 bases. The germline V gene has CDR1 SGHNT and CDR2 YENEEA. This CDR3 region has 16 residues. J lost 8 bases, V lost 4 bases, and 7 bases had no gene match. The whole variable domain, filled in from reference TRBV11-3 and TRBJ2-1, reads EAGVVQSPRYKIIEKKQPVAFWCNPISGHNTLYWYLQNLGQGPELLIRYENEEAVDDSQLPKDRFSAERLKGVDSTLKIQPAELGDSAVYLCASSYTGTSGSYEQFFGPGTRLTVL.

This chain uses TRBV23-1 with TRBJ1-3; 7 nucleotides line up with TRBD1. TRBV23-1 is annotated as an ORF whose role is uncertain. Losses at the gene ends were 4 bases for V and 1 base for J; bases not matched to a gene: 10. The CDR3 has 17 residues. CDR3 region: CASSRLGQVSSGNTIYF. CDR3 in DNA: TGCGCCAGCAGTCGCCTCGGACAGGTGAGTTCTGGAAACACCATATATTTT.

The J gene is TRBJ2-7, the V gene TRBV12-5; 8 nucleotides line up with TRBD1. This CDR3 has 16 amino acids. Germline V lookup: CDR1 LGHNT, CDR2 FRNRAP. V was pared by 2 bases and J by 4 bases, with 10 bases of the junction left unmatched. The CDR3, as DNA: TGTGCTAGTGGTTTGACCAAGACCCGGACAGGGTACGAGCAGTACGTC. It encodes CASGLTKTRTGYEQYV.

The rearrangement uses TRBV28 and TRBJ2-3, with 8 bases matching TRBD1. V was clipped by 6 bases and J by 1 base; unmatched bases: 24. There are 21 residues in the CDR3. Per germline, CDR1 MDHEN and CDR2 SYDVKM. CDR3 sequence reads: CASSLRAGSGGILFRTDTQYF. The CDR3 bases are TGTGCCAGCAGCTTAAGAGCGGGTTCAGGGGGCATCCTATTTCGCACAGATACGCAGTATTTT.

CDR3 nucleotide sequence: TGCGCCAGCAGCCAAGATGTCACAGCTCTAGCCAAAAACATTCAGTACTTC. It is translated as CASSQDVTALAKNIQYF. The chain is built from TRBV4-3 and TRBJ2-4; unclear D gene. This CDR3 is 17 amino acids long. The germline V gene has CDR1 LGHNA and CDR2 YSLEER. Trimming removed 0 bases from V and 0 bases from J, with 12 bases in between.

In this sample, this clone turned up a few times. The chain combines TRBV11-1 with TRBJ2-3; D is possibly TRBD1 (6 bases). Germline V gives CDR1 SGHAT, CDR2 FQDESV (reference sequence). CDR3 length: 14 amino acids. V lost 8 bases and J lost 2, with 14 bases in between. In nucleotides, the CDR3 is TGTGCCAGCTCAATGGGGGCCCCCACAGATACGCAGTATTTT. Amino acids: CASSMGAPTDTQYF.

This rearrangement joins TRBV21-1 to TRBJ2-7. TRBV21-1 is termed a pseudogene. The CDR3 spans 13 residues. CDR3 coding DNA: TGTGCCAGCAGCCCGGCTAGGGATGGCGAGCAGTACGTC. Translating it yields CASSPARDGEQYV.

The V call is TRBV11-2, the J call TRBJ2-1; maybe TRBD2 (6 bases). From germline, CDR1 is SGHAT and CDR2 FQNNGV. Trimming left V 5 bases short and J 6 bases short, with 23 bases between. The CDR3 has 17 residues. The CDR3 nucleotides read TGTGCCAGCAGCACCGTGGGCGTCCGGGAGATACGCAATGAGCAGTTCTTC. Translation: CASSTVGVREIRNEQFF.

The V gene is TRBV6-6, the J gene TRBJ1-5; D perhaps matches TRBD1 (6 bases). CDR3 length equals 15 residues. Trimming removed 6 bases at V and 0 bases at J, with 12 bases between. In germline, CDR1 is MNHNY, CDR2 SVGAGI (reference sequence). The CDR3 sequence: CASREQGYSNQPQHF. The CDR3 DNA reads as TGTGCCAGCAGAGAACAGGGCTATAGCAATCAGCCCCAGCATTTT.

This chain joins TRBV7-6 and TRBJ2-6; D uncertain. Germline V gene data show CDR1 as SGHVS and CDR2 as FNYEAQ. This CDR3 is 15 amino acids long. The ends were cut back, 5 bases at V and 4 bases at J, with 12 bases in the middle. As DNA, the CDR3 is TGTGCCAGCAGCCCCTTCGCCCAAGGGGCCAACGTCCTGACTTTC. Translated: CASSPFAQGANVLTF.

The V call is TRBV11-2, the J call TRBJ1-1; 9 nucleotides match TRBD1. The CDR3 is 18 amino acids. The germline CDR1 and CDR2 sequences are SGHAT and FQNNGV. Trimming cost V 3 bases and J 1 base; bases outside gene matches: 12. The CDR3 nucleotides are TGTGCCAGCAGCTTGGACAGGGGAAGACGCTCTGGGAACACTGAAGCTTTCTTT. Amino acids: CASSLDRGRRSGNTEAFF.

The chain joins TRBV7-6 to TRBJ2-3; the D gene is possibly TRBD2 (6 bases). Germline loops: CDR1 SGHVS, CDR2 FNYEAQ. This CDR3 comprises 18 residues. Trimming removed 5 bases at V and 0 bases at J, with 21 bases between. The DNA of the CDR3 is TGTGCCAGCAGCCCGGGAACCTTCCGGGGGTCTAGCACAGATACGCAGTATTTT. It translates to CASSPGTFRGSSTDTQYF.

The V call is TRBV5-1, the J call TRBJ2-3; TRBD1 matches 7 bases. With V trimmed by 0 bases and J by 10 bases, 11 bases remained unmatched. The CDR3 contains 15 residues. Looked up from germline, CDR1 is SGHRS and CDR2 is YFSETQ. The CDR3: CASSLVGDSRDPQYF. The DNA of the CDR3 is TGCGCCAGCAGCTTGGTAGGGGACAGTAGGGATCCGCAGTATTTT.

The rearrangement joins TRBV6-1 to TRBJ1-5, with D uncertain. The CDR3 is made up of 15 amino acids. From germline, CDR1 is MNHNS and CDR2 SASEGT. Between the trimmed V and J ends, which lost 4 bases and 0 bases, there was a span of 10 bases. CDR3 region: CASSGWRNSNQPQHF. CDR3 in DNA: TGTGCCAGCAGTGGATGGAGGAATAGCAATCAGCCCCAGCATTTT.

This clone was detected a few times. The chain couples TRBV5-1 to TRBJ2-1; 9 bases agree with TRBD1. The germline V gene has CDR1 SGHRS and CDR2 YFSETQ. The CDR3 has 15 residues. V trimming: 3 bases; J trimming: 6 bases; junction bases outside the gene matches: 7. Here the CDR3 reads CASSYGQGLGNEQFF. The CDR3 DNA reads as TGCGCCAGCAGCTACGGACAGGGGCTCGGCAATGAGCAGTTCTTC.

This chain connects TRBV7-8 to TRBJ1-3; 7 nucleotides agree with TRBD1. The CDR3 sequence is 15 residues long. V was clipped by 2 bases and J by 4 bases; unmatched bases: 5. Germline CDR1 is SGHVS and CDR2 is FQNEAQ. CDR3 sequence (DNA): TGTGCCAGCAGCTTACCAGGGACAGTCGGAAACACCATATATTTT. It is translated as CASSLPGTVGNTIYF. Full variable domain (outside the CDR3, taken from reference TRBV7-8 and TRBJ1-3): GAGVSQSPRYKVAKRGQDVALRCDPISGHVSLFWYQQALGQGPEFLTYFQNEAQLDKSGLPSDRFFAERPEGSVSTLKIQRTQQEDSAVYLCASSLPGTVGNTIYFGEGSWLTVV.

This chain joins TRBV6-6 and TRBJ1-1; D may be TRBD1 (6 bases). This CDR3 region has 15 residues. The V end lost 2 bases, the J end lost 0 bases, and 10 bases lay between the germline ends. The germline CDR1 and CDR2 sequences are MNHNY and SVGAGI (reference sequence). CDR3 nucleotides: TGTGCCAGCAGTTACGCCGGACAGATGAACACTGAAGCTTTCTTT. This codes for CASSYAGQMNTEAFF.

The rearrangement links TRBV21-1 to TRBJ1-2; TRBD1, the table's D call, was not compared with the DNA. TRBV21-1 is marked as a pseudogene. This CDR3 contains 18 residues. For the CDR3, the DNA is TGTGCCAGCAGCAAAAGGGGGAACCGGGACAGGGGAGCTTATGGCTACACCTTC. Its translation is CASSKRGNRDRGAYGYTF.

The chain joins TRBV28 to TRBJ2-3; 7 bases match TRBD2. There are 14 residues in the CDR3. The germline gives CDR1 MDHEN, CDR2 SYDVKM. Trimming at V came to 10 bases and at J to 2 bases, leaving 9 bases not matched to a gene. The CDR3 DNA sequence: TGTGCCATCTCGACTAGCTTCTCCACAGATACGCAGTATTTT. It codes for CAISTSFSTDTQYF.

The genes are TRBV18 and TRBJ1-5; possibly TRBD1 for D (6 bases). The CDR3 loop spans 14 amino acids. The ends were cut back, 3 bases at V and 7 bases at J, with 13 bases in the middle. Germline assignment: CDR1 KGHSH and CDR2 LQKENI. The CDR3 here is CASSPGQIGQPQHF. The DNA for the CDR3 is TGTGCCAGCTCACCCGGACAGATCGGACAGCCCCAGCATTTT. Using reference TRBV18 and TRBJ1-5 for the parts outside the CDR3, the full variable domain is NAGVMQNPRHLVRRRGQEARLRCSPMKGHSHVYWYRQLPEEGLKFMVYLQKENIIDESGMPKERFSAEFPKEGPSILRIQQVVRGDSAAYFCASSPGQIGQPQHFGDGTRLSIL.

This clone was observed a single time. The V and J genes are TRBV30 and TRBJ2-3, with D unresolved. The CDR3 loop spans 13 amino acids. The germline gives CDR1 GTSNPN, CDR2 SVGIG (reference sequence). The V gene lost 0 bases and the J gene lost 2 bases, with 6 bases spanning the gap. CDR3 in DNA: TGTGCCTGGAGTGTGGGGTCCACAGATACGCAGTATTTT. Residues: CAWSVGSTDTQYF. The full variable domain, rest sourced from reference TRBV30 and TRBJ2-3, is SQTIHQWPATLVQPVGSPLSLECTVEGTSNPNLYWYRQAAGRGLQLLFYSVGIGQISSEVPQNLSASRPQDRQFILSSKKLLLSDSGFYLCAWSVGSTDTQYFGPGTRLTVL.

V and J are TRBV5-5 and TRBJ2-3; D might be TRBD1 (6 bases). Germline CDR1 is SGHKS and CDR2 is YYEKEE (reference sequence). V shed 4 bases and J shed 2 bases, with 17 bases lying between them. The CDR3 spans 16 residues. CDR3 sequence (DNA): TGTGCCAGCAGCCCCATGACGGACAGATACACAGATACGCAGTATTTT. The encoded protein is CASSPMTDRYTDTQYF.

This chain connects TRBV7-8 to TRBJ2-6; tentatively, D is TRBD2 (5 bases). Trimming stripped 1 base from V and 0 bases from J, with 13 bases between. CDR3 length: 18 residues. Germline CDR1 and CDR2: SGHVS and FQNEAQ. CDR3: CASSLVFGVLSGANVLTF. The DNA of the CDR3 is TGTGCCAGCAGCTTAGTTTTCGGGGTACTCTCTGGGGCCAACGTCCTGACTTTC.